These T cell receptor beta chains were read from a single sample in a study of CD8 T cells in Susac syndrome. TCRdb re-called the immunoSEQ multiplex PCR reads through MiXCR, storing one row per CDR3 protein. The sample consists of 250,000 to 350,000 distinct CDR3 sequences, 92% of them appearing once. Sequencing was done on a sample of CD4+ T cells from PBMCs. The origin of the receptors is a human donor with multiple sclerosis. CDR3s include the opening cysteine and the closing phenylalanine or tryptophan. Fields, in order: CDR3 protein, CDR3 DNA, V gene, D gene, clone size, J gene, CDR3 length. A D gene is named only where the DNA matches it firmly. Size is omitted from some rows. Given values are once, few, many or a class for expanded clones.

CDR3aa: CASSLGGSRGATEAFF; CDR3nt: TGTGCCAGCAGCTTAGGGGGAAGCAGGGGGGCCACTGAAGCTTTCTTT; v_gene: TRBV7-9; d_gene: TRBD1; abundance: .; j_gene: TRBJ1-1; len: 16
CDR3aa: CASSQDSVGKTQYF; CDR3nt: TGTGCCAGCAGCCAAGACTCGGTCGGAAAGACCCAGTACTTC; v_gene: TRBV4-2; d_gene: .; abundance: .; j_gene: TRBJ2-5; len: 14
CDR3aa: CASSLVVSSTDTQYF; CDR3nt: TGTGCCAGCAGCTTAGTGGTATCTAGCACAGATACGCAGTATTTT; v_gene: TRBV7-2; d_gene: .; abundance: .; j_gene: TRBJ2-3; len: 15
CDR3aa: CASSRGLAGGPWVDEQFF; CDR3nt: TGTGCCAGCAGCCGGGGACTAGCGGGAGGGCCTTGGGTTGATGAGCAGTTCTTC; v_gene: TRBV12-3/TRBV12-4; d_gene: TRBD2; abundance: .; j_gene: TRBJ2-1; len: 18
CDR3aa: CAWAADRSSYEQYF; CDR3nt: TGTGCCTGGGCCGCGGACAGGAGCTCCTACGAGCAGTACTTC; v_gene: TRBV30; d_gene: TRBD1; abundance: few; j_gene: TRBJ2-7; len: 14
CDR3aa: CASSLGTGNYNEQFF; CDR3nt: TGCGCCAGCAGCTTGGGGACAGGGAACTACAATGAGCAGTTCTTC; v_gene: TRBV5-1; d_gene: TRBD1; abundance: .; j_gene: TRBJ2-1; len: 15
CDR3aa: CASSVDQRTEAFF; CDR3nt: TGTGCCAGCAGCGTAGATCAGAGGACTGAAGCTTTCTTT; v_gene: TRBV9; d_gene: .; abundance: .; j_gene: TRBJ1-1; len: 13
CDR3aa: CASSYRGDQPQHF; CDR3nt: TGTGCCAGCAGCTACCGGGGGGATCAGCCCCAGCATTTT; v_gene: TRBV3-1; d_gene: .; abundance: .; j_gene: TRBJ1-5; len: 13
CDR3aa: CASSAGQGGNTEAFF; CDR3nt: TGCGCCAGCAGCGCGGGACAGGGAGGGAACACTGAAGCTTTCTTT; v_gene: TRBV5-1; d_gene: TRBD1; abundance: once; j_gene: TRBJ1-1; len: 15
CDR3aa: CASSYPGRADTQYF; CDR3nt: TGTGCCAGCAGTTACCCCGGCAGGGCGGATACGCAGTATTTT; v_gene: TRBV6-6; d_gene: .; abundance: .; j_gene: TRBJ2-3; len: 14
CDR3aa: CASRGTIGETQYF; CDR3nt: TGTGCCAGTAGAGGGACCATCGGGGAGACCCAGTACTTC; v_gene: TRBV19; d_gene: .; abundance: .; j_gene: TRBJ2-5; len: 13
CDR3aa: CASSLRAGQGGTDTQYF; CDR3nt: TGTGCCAGCAGCTTAAGGGCCGGACAGGGGGGCACAGATACGCAGTATTTT; v_gene: TRBV7-3; d_gene: TRBD1; abundance: .; j_gene: TRBJ2-3; len: 17
CDR3aa: CASSLNVGGQETQYF; CDR3nt: TGTGCCAGCAGCTTAAATGTCGGGGGCCAAGAGACCCAGTACTTC; v_gene: TRBV7-2; d_gene: .; abundance: .; j_gene: TRBJ2-5; len: 15
CDR3aa: CASSPTRRGNTIYF; CDR3nt: TGTGCCAGCAGCCCAACCCGGAGAGGAAACACCATATATTTT; v_gene: TRBV7-2; d_gene: .; abundance: .; j_gene: TRBJ1-3; len: 14
CDR3aa: CASKHLGGSGANVLTF; CDR3nt: TGTGCCAGCAAGCACCTGGGCGGCTCTGGGGCCAACGTCCTGACTTTC; v_gene: TRBV19; d_gene: .; abundance: .; j_gene: TRBJ2-6; len: 16
CDR3aa: CASSLDRQAHTGELFF; CDR3nt: TGCGCCAGCAGCTTGGATAGGCAGGCTCACACCGGGGAGCTGTTTTTT; v_gene: TRBV5-1; d_gene: .; abundance: .; j_gene: TRBJ2-2; len: 16
CDR3aa: CASSETETYEQYF; CDR3nt: TGTGCCAGCAGCGAGACCGAGACCTACGAGCAGTACTTC; v_gene: TRBV7-9; d_gene: .; abundance: .; j_gene: TRBJ2-7; len: 13
CDR3aa: CASSQSRGGYEQYF; CDR3nt: TGTGCCAGCAGCCAATCCAGGGGGGGATACGAGCAGTACTTC; v_gene: TRBV3-1; d_gene: .; abundance: .; j_gene: TRBJ2-7; len: 14
CDR3aa: CAWAHPGGRGYTF; CDR3nt: TGTGCCTGGGCGCACCCAGGGGGTCGTGGCTACACCTTC; v_gene: TRBV30; d_gene: TRBD1; abundance: once; j_gene: TRBJ1-2; len: 13
CDR3aa: CASSRRDRGRMGDNEQFF; CDR3nt: TGTGCCAGCAGCAGAAGGGACAGGGGGCGGATGGGAGACAATGAGCAGTTCTTC; v_gene: TRBV9; d_gene: TRBD1; abundance: .; j_gene: TRBJ2-1; len: 18
CDR3aa: CASSFAHSGNTIYF; CDR3nt: TGTGCCAGCAGTTTCGCGCACAGTGGAAACACCATATATTTT; v_gene: TRBV12-3/TRBV12-4; d_gene: .; abundance: .; j_gene: TRBJ1-3; len: 14
CDR3aa: CASSQDMTGYQPQHF; CDR3nt: TGTGCCAGCAGTCAGGATATGACAGGTTATCAGCCCCAGCATTTT; v_gene: TRBV2; d_gene: .; abundance: .; j_gene: TRBJ1-5; len: 15
CDR3aa: CASSSQGLAGEKQFF; CDR3nt: TGTGCCAGCAGCTCCCAGGGACTAGCGGGGGAAAAGCAGTTCTTC; v_gene: TRBV5-8; d_gene: TRBD2; abundance: .; j_gene: TRBJ2-1; len: 15
CDR3aa: CSPTRRGYLAKNIQYF; CDR3nt: TGCAGCCCAACACGGCGGGGATACTTAGCCAAAAACATTCAGTACTTC; v_gene: TRBV29-1; d_gene: .; abundance: once; j_gene: TRBJ2-4; len: 16
CDR3aa: CASPPAGRFSSYEQYF; CDR3nt: TGTGCCAGCCCCCCAGCGGGAAGATTCAGCTCCTACGAGCAGTACTTC; v_gene: TRBV28; d_gene: TRBD2; abundance: few; j_gene: TRBJ2-7; len: 16
CDR3aa: CASRYRGHSYNEQFF; CDR3nt: TGTGCCAGCAGATACAGGGGGCACTCCTACAATGAGCAGTTCTTC; v_gene: TRBV6-1; d_gene: TRBD1; abundance: .; j_gene: TRBJ2-1; len: 15
CDR3aa: CASSFRQGNEKLFF; CDR3nt: TGTGCCAGCAGCTTTAGGCAGGGGAATGAAAAACTGTTTTTT; v_gene: TRBV11-3; d_gene: .; abundance: .; j_gene: TRBJ1-4; len: 14
CDR3aa: CASSLGTSGRETQYF; CDR3nt: TGCGCCAGCAGCTTGGGGACTAGCGGGAGAGAGACCCAGTACTTC; v_gene: TRBV5-1; d_gene: TRBD2; abundance: .; j_gene: TRBJ2-5; len: 15
CDR3aa: CASSHDGNNQPQHF; CDR3nt: TGTGCCAGCAGCCACGACGGAAACAATCAGCCCCAGCATTTT; v_gene: TRBV7-2; d_gene: .; abundance: once; j_gene: TRBJ1-5; len: 14
CDR3aa: CASSERRQETQYF; CDR3nt: TGTGCCAGTAGTGAGCGGAGACAAGAGACCCAGTACTTC; v_gene: TRBV19; d_gene: .; abundance: once; j_gene: TRBJ2-5; len: 13
CDR3aa: CASSPKVDSNGYTF; CDR3nt: TGTGCCAGCTCACCGAAGGTCGACAGTAATGGCTACACCTTC; v_gene: TRBV18; d_gene: .; abundance: .; j_gene: TRBJ1-2; len: 14
CDR3aa: CASSLEGRADYGYTF; CDR3nt: TGCGCCAGCAGCTTGGAAGGCAGGGCGGACTATGGCTACACCTTC; v_gene: TRBV5-1; d_gene: .; abundance: .; j_gene: TRBJ1-2; len: 15
CDR3aa: CSAGGPGRGGTDTQYF; CDR3nt: TGCAGTGCTGGGGGCCCGGGGAGGGGAGGCACAGATACGCAGTATTTT; v_gene: TRBV20-1; d_gene: .; abundance: once; j_gene: TRBJ2-3; len: 16
CDR3aa: CASSDQGKQPQHF; CDR3nt: TGTGCCAGCAGCGATCAGGGAAAACAGCCCCAGCATTTT; v_gene: TRBV7-2; d_gene: .; abundance: .; j_gene: TRBJ1-5; len: 13
CDR3aa: CASSLVRGFGYTF; CDR3nt: TGTGCCAGCAGTTTAGTTCGTGGGTTCGGCTACACCTTC; v_gene: TRBV12-3/TRBV12-4; d_gene: .; abundance: .; j_gene: TRBJ1-2; len: 13
CDR3aa: CASRLKGTYGYTF; CDR3nt: TGTGCCAGCAGGCTAAAAGGGACCTATGGCTACACCTTC; v_gene: TRBV12-3/TRBV12-4; d_gene: .; abundance: .; j_gene: TRBJ1-2; len: 13
CDR3aa: CSALGGTPNQPQHF; CDR3nt: TGCAGTGCCCTCGGGGGTACGCCTAATCAGCCCCAGCATTTT; v_gene: TRBV20-1; d_gene: .; abundance: .; j_gene: TRBJ1-5; len: 14
CDR3aa: CASSSSAGTAGGVRGYTF; CDR3nt: TGTGCCAGCAGTTCATCGGCCGGGACCGCTGGAGGGGTTCGTGGCTACACCTTC; v_gene: TRBV27; d_gene: .; abundance: once; j_gene: TRBJ1-2; len: 18
CDR3aa: CASSQVIAGGLADTQYF; CDR3nt: TGCGCCAGCAGCCAAGTCATAGCGGGAGGGTTGGCAGATACGCAGTATTTT; v_gene: TRBV4-3; d_gene: TRBD2; abundance: .; j_gene: TRBJ2-3; len: 17
CDR3aa: CATSDRGVPGGQDEQFF; CDR3nt: TGTGCCACCAGTGATCGCGGGGTCCCGGGGGGACAGGATGAGCAGTTCTTC; v_gene: TRBV24-1; d_gene: .; abundance: .; j_gene: TRBJ2-1; len: 17
CDR3aa: CASSLSVYSSYEQYF; CDR3nt: TGTGCCAGCAGCTTATCTGTGTATTCCTCCTACGAGCAGTACTTC; v_gene: TRBV7-9; d_gene: .; abundance: .; j_gene: TRBJ2-7; len: 15
CDR3aa: CAISETGTGDVGGYEQYF; CDR3nt: TGTGCCATCAGTGAAACCGGGACAGGGGACGTCGGGGGCTACGAGCAGTACTTC; v_gene: TRBV10-3; d_gene: TRBD1; abundance: .; j_gene: TRBJ2-7; len: 18
CDR3aa: CSASVGTYEQYF; CDR3nt: TGCAGTGCTAGTGTAGGTACCTACGAGCAGTACTTC; v_gene: TRBV20-1; d_gene: .; abundance: once; j_gene: TRBJ2-7; len: 12
CDR3aa: CASSARRQGRAGNTIYF; CDR3nt: TGTGCCAGCAGCGCCCGACGACAGGGTCGAGCTGGAAACACCATATATTTT; v_gene: TRBV9; d_gene: TRBD1; abundance: .; j_gene: TRBJ1-3; len: 17
CDR3aa: CSVGDTGGPSSYNEQFF; CDR3nt: TGCAGCGTTGGAGACACAGGAGGCCCGAGCTCCTACAATGAGCAGTTCTTC; v_gene: TRBV29-1; d_gene: .; abundance: .; j_gene: TRBJ2-1; len: 17
CDR3aa: CASTGGTGTTQYF; CDR3nt: TGTGCCAGCACTGGGGGGACCGGGACTACGCAGTATTTT; v_gene: TRBV7-3; d_gene: .; abundance: .; j_gene: TRBJ2-3; len: 13